These 18 T cell receptor beta chains were all obtained from the same sample, sequenced in a study of cytomegalovirus exposure and HLA in healthy donors (dated by TCRdb to about 2017). The receptor library was made with the immunoSEQ multiplex PCR assay. The multiplex PCR relied on a mix of 60 forward primers for TCR Vbeta segments and 13 reverse primers for TCR Jbeta segments. TCRdb retrieved this table from immuneACCESS and kept in-frame rearrangements only. Not all clones are present; in checked studies, unresolved V genes account for under half, and no reason is known for the remainder. In this sample the table shows roughly 110,000 clones, approximately 81% of which occur a single time. The ten largest clones capture around 2% of the sample. The sequenced sample consisted of PBMCs. All receptors derive from a young man in good health and CMV-seronegative.

The chain combines TRBV5-6 with TRBJ1-1; D gene uncertain. Germline values: CDR1 SGHDT, CDR2 YYEEEE. CDR3 length: 14 residues. V was shortened by 4 bases and J by 1 base, with 11 bases between the two germline ends. CDR3: CASSPGRWNTEAFF. CDR3 in DNA: TGTGCCAGCAGCCCCGGGAGATGGAACACTGAAGCTTTCTTT.

J is TRBJ1-1 and V is TRBV9; 8 bases agree with TRBD1. The CDR3 is made up of 12 amino acids. Germline lookup yields CDR1 SGDLS and CDR2 YYNGEE. Trimming took 3 bases from V and 11 from J; bases not matched to a gene: 6. The CDR3 loop is CASSGQTGGAFF. The CDR3, as DNA: TGTGCCAGCAGCGGACAAACAGGGGGGGCTTTCTTT.

The chain couples TRBV30 to TRBJ2-5; TRBD2 aligns across 8 bases. The CDR3 is 15 residues long. Germline V gene data show CDR1 as GTSNPN and CDR2 as SVGIG (reference sequence). V was pared by 5 bases and J by 5 bases, with 13 bases of the junction left unmatched. The CDR3 loop is CAWGANGLATETQYF. CDR3 sequence (DNA): TGTGCCTGGGGTGCAAATGGACTAGCTACGGAGACCCAGTACTTC.

The rearrangement joins TRBV4-2 to TRBJ1-5; D is perhaps TRBD1 (5 bases). This CDR3 is 18 amino acids long. From germline, CDR1 is LGHNA and CDR2 YNFKEQ. Trimming cost V 0 bases and J 0 bases, with 15 bases left between them. CDR3 loop: CASSQDGVGGYSNQPQHF. The CDR3 bases are TGTGCCAGCAGCCAAGATGGCGTCGGGGGGTATAGCAATCAGCCCCAGCATTTT.

The V gene is TRBV7-2, the J gene TRBJ2-7; TRBD1 agrees at 9 bases. This CDR3 spans 17 amino acids. The germline gives CDR1 SGHTA, CDR2 FQGNSA. The junction had 9 bases not matched to a gene; V was cut back by 2 bases and J by 1 base. The CDR3 DNA reads TGTGCCAGCAGCTTACGGGGGCCCGGGACAGGGTCCTACGAGCAGTACTTC. Translation gives CASSLRGPGTGSYEQYF. Full variable domain (remainder filled in from reference TRBV7-2 and TRBJ2-7): GAGVSQSPSNKVTEKGKDVELRCDPISGHTALYWYRQSLGQGLEFLIYFQGNSAPDKSGLPSDRFSAERTGGSVSTLTIQRTQQEDSAVYLCASSLRGPGTGSYEQYFGPGTRLTVT.

The chain combines TRBV11-2 with TRBJ1-1; 8 bases map to TRBD1. The CDR3 extends over 14 amino acids. Germline V lookup: CDR1 SGHAT, CDR2 FQNNGV. V lost 3 bases to trimming and J lost 6 bases; unmatched junction nucleotides: 6. CDR3 bases: TGTGCCAGCAGCTTGAGGACAGGGAGGGCTGAAGCTTTCTTT. It encodes CASSLRTGRAEAFF.

The chain uses TRBV7-8 and TRBJ2-7; TRBD1 is a possible D gene (5 bases). V was trimmed by 0 bases and J by 0 bases, leaving 15 bases between them. CDR1 is SGHVS, CDR2 FQNEAQ, per germline. The CDR3 is made up of 17 amino acids. The CDR3 nucleotides are TGTGCCAGCAGCTTAGCGCTCGTCTACAGGAGCTCCTACGAGCAGTACTTC. Encoded protein: CASSLALVYRSSYEQYF.

The rearrangement joins TRBV5-1 to TRBJ2-5, with TRBD1 matching 7 bases. After removal of 3 bases from V and 4 bases from J, the junction contained 12 bases not matched to a gene. The CDR3 runs to 16 residues. CDR1 SGHRS and CDR2 YFSETQ come from the germline V gene. The CDR3 nucleotides read TGCGCCAGCAGCTCAACGAGGGGGCAAGAGGGAGAGACCCAGTACTTC. It yields the protein CASSSTRGQEGETQYF.

The chain recombines TRBV25-1 with TRBJ2-7; 9 nucleotides match TRBD1. V lost 3 bases, J lost 3 bases, and 6 bases stayed unmatched. Per germline, CDR1 MGHDK and CDR2 SYGVNS. The CDR3 length is 15 residues. CDR3 nucleotide sequence: TGTGCCAGCAGTGATCCAAGGACAGGGGACTACGAGCAGTACTTC. This encodes CASSDPRTGDYEQYF.

This clone was observed once. The V and J genes are TRBV30 and TRBJ1-1, with D possibly matching TRBD1 (6 bases). Germline CDR1 GTSNPN, CDR2 SVGIG (reference sequence). The CDR3 is made up of 13 amino acids. Trimming stripped 4 bases from V and 1 base from J, with 10 bases between. The CDR3 DNA follows: TGTGCCTGGATCGGCAGGGGGAACACTGAAGCTTTCTTT. Translation gives CAWIGRGNTEAFF.

This clone occurred a few times. DNA of the CDR3: TGTGCCAGCAGCTTCCCGCCGGGGGGCACTGAAGCTTTCTTT. Amino acid sequence: CASSFPPGGTEAFF. The chain couples TRBV5-4 to TRBJ1-1; the D gene is possibly TRBD1 (5 bases). Trimming pared 2 bases from V and 4 bases from J, leaving 12 bases between. The CDR3 contains 14 residues. The V gene's germline CDR1 is SGHNT and CDR2 YYREEE (reference sequence).

This sequence joins TRBV30 and TRBJ1-3; D unclear. This CDR3 comprises 15 residues. The V end lost 7 bases, the J end lost 0 bases, and 16 bases lay between the germline ends. Germline CDR1 reads GTSNPN; CDR2 reads SVGIG (reference sequence). In DNA, the CDR3 is TGTGCCTCGGAGAGGTCGCCGGGCTCTGGAAACACCATATATTTT. This gives the protein CASERSPGSGNTIYF.

V usage is TRBV6-6 and J usage is TRBJ2-2, with TRBD2 matching 10 bases. Germline values: CDR1 MNHNY, CDR2 SVGAGI (reference sequence). The CDR3 runs 16 residues. V shed 6 bases and J 6 bases; nucleotides not matched to a gene: 10. CDR3 sequence reads: CASSPWSGRDPGELFF. CDR3 coding DNA: TGTGCCAGCAGCCCCTGGAGCGGGAGGGATCCCGGGGAGCTGTTTTTT.

This chain links TRBV7-6 with TRBJ2-5, with 8 bases identical to TRBD1. Losses at the gene ends were 3 bases for V and 1 base for J; bases not matched to a gene: 10. CDR3 length equals 17 residues. The germline CDR1 and CDR2 sequences are SGHVS and FNYEAQ. Here the CDR3 reads CASSFIGQGGGQETQYF. CDR3 bases: TGTGCCAGCAGCTTTATTGGACAGGGAGGAGGCCAAGAGACCCAGTACTTC.

This chain joins TRBV4-1 and TRBJ1-2; the D is unclear. From germline, CDR1 is MGHRA and CDR2 YSYEKL. The length of the CDR3 is 13 residues. V was trimmed by 1 base and J by 10 bases, leaving 13 bases between them. The CDR3 loop is CASSQGSLIDYTF. DNA for the CDR3: TGCGCCAGCAGCCAAGGGTCACTTATTGACTACACCTTC.

V gene TRBV5-1 combines with J gene TRBJ1-2, with 9 bases identical to TRBD1. Germline CDR1 reads SGHRS; CDR2 reads YFSETQ. This CDR3 is built from 13 residues. V shed 0 bases, J shed 8 bases, and the junction held 2 bases outside the gene matches. The CDR3 here is CASSLGQGVGYTF. The CDR3 bases are TGCGCCAGCAGCTTGGGACAGGGGGTAGGCTACACCTTC.

This clone was seen a handful of times. This rearrangement joins TRBV25-1 to TRBJ1-1; TRBD1 is a possible D gene (5 bases). Germline-derived CDR1 and CDR2 are MGHDK and SYGVNS. With 5 bases removed from V and 5 bases from J, the gap between germline ends came to 15 bases. The CDR3 is made up of 14 amino acids. The CDR3 nucleotides read TGTGCCAGCAGTCTGCCGACGGAGGGGACTGAAGCTTTCTTT. Amino acids: CASSLPTEGTEAFF.

The chain uses TRBV13 and TRBJ2-1; a weak D match, TRBD2 (5 bases). CDR1 is PRHDT and CDR2 is FYEKMQ in the germline V gene (reference sequence). V lost 3 bases and J 12 bases, leaving 9 bases between the germline ends. This CDR3 has 11 amino acids. The CDR3 coding sequence is TGTGCCAGCAGCTTTAGCGAGGGGCAGTTCTTC. This codes for CASSFSEGQFF.